One and the same sample provided the 26 T cell receptor beta chains below, sequenced in a study of cytomegalovirus exposure and HLA in healthy donors. A multiplex PCR was run with 60 Vbeta primers and 13 Jbeta primers. The data were produced by immunoSEQ multiplex PCR, yet TCRdb's version contains in-frame clones alone and is incomplete. The ten top clones account for 1% to 1.4%, within a sample of tens of thousands of clones. Sequencing was done on a sample of PBMCs. Receptors originate from a woman aged 25 to 39 in good health and CMV-seronegative.

The rearrangement uses TRBV5-1 and TRBJ1-6, with D possibly TRBD1 on 6 matching bases. CDR3 size: 16 residues. V dropped 0 bases and J dropped 7 bases, with 14 bases sitting between them. The germline CDR1 and CDR2 sequences are SGHRS and YFSETQ. Here the CDR3 DNA reads TGCGCCAGCAGCTTGGAATCGAGGCAGGGGAATTCACCCCTCCACTTT. Its translation: CASSLESRQGNSPLHF.

This chain links TRBV7-9 with TRBJ2-7; 8 bases line up with TRBD2. This CDR3 comprises 16 residues. CDR1 and CDR2 from the germline V gene are SEHNR and FQNEAQ (reference sequence). V was clipped by 0 bases and J by 4 bases; unmatched bases: 8. CDR3 nucleotide sequence: TGTGCCAGCAGCTTAGCGCCGGGGGGGGCGGGGTACGAGCAGTACTTC. Its translation is CASSLAPGGAGYEQYF.

As for this clone: One junction end does not reproduce the germline sequence, and a read error may be involved. The J gene is TRBJ1-1, the V gene TRBV29-1; 8 bases line up with TRBD1. There are 13 residues in the CDR3. CDR1 and CDR2 from the germline V gene are SQVTM and ANQGSEA. The CDR3 protein is CSVEQGAVTEDFF. For the CDR3, the DNA is TGCAGCGTTGAGCAGGGGGCGGTCACTGAAGATTTCTTT.

V gene TRBV7-2 combines with J gene TRBJ1-2; TRBD1 is a possible D gene (5 bases). From germline, CDR1 is SGHTA and CDR2 FQGNSA. This CDR3 has 14 residues. V lost 1 base and J 4 bases, leaving 10 bases between the germline ends. Written as DNA, the CDR3 is TGTGCCAGCAGCTTAGGGTACGGGGGCTATGGCTACACCTTC. Protein sequence: CASSLGYGGYGYTF. Using reference TRBV7-2 and TRBJ1-2 for the parts outside the CDR3, the full variable domain is GAGVSQSPSNKVTEKGKDVELRCDPISGHTALYWYRQSLGQGLEFLIYFQGNSAPDKSGLPSDRFSAERTGGSVSTLTIQRTQQEDSAVYLCASSLGYGGYGYTFGSGTRLTVV.

The genes are TRBV2 and TRBJ1-2; D gene uncertain. The CDR3 runs to 13 residues. Trimming stripped 4 bases from V and 2 bases from J, with 8 bases between. Germline V CDR1 and CDR2: SNHLY, FYNNEI. CDR3 coding DNA: TGTGCCAGCAGTGCGAACATAAACTATGGCTACACCTTC. It codes for CASSANINYGYTF.

The J gene is TRBJ2-2, the V gene TRBV19, with TRBD1 identical over 8 bases. Trimming cost V 7 bases and J 7 bases; bases outside gene matches: 11. Germline CDR1 reads LNHDA; CDR2 reads SQIVND (reference sequence). The CDR3 has 15 residues. CDR3 DNA sequence: TGTGCCAGTAACTCGTTGACAGGGGCGATCGGGGAGCTGTTTTTT. This translates into CASNSLTGAIGELFF.

The chain carries TRBV15 and TRBJ2-2, with 10 bases matching TRBD2. Trimming cost V 3 bases and J 1 base; bases outside gene matches: 8. The CDR3 is 18 amino acids. Per germline, CDR1 LNHNV and CDR2 YYDKDF (reference sequence). CDR3 sequence reads: CATSRSLAGGMNTGELFF. CDR3 nucleotides: TGTGCCACCAGCAGGTCGTTAGCGGGAGGTATGAACACCGGGGAGCTGTTTTTT.

The chain combines TRBV18 with TRBJ1-1, with D possibly TRBD1 on 5 matching bases. This CDR3 has 17 amino acids. The germline V gene encodes CDR1 KGHSH and CDR2 LQKENI. V was trimmed by 4 bases and J by 8 bases, leaving 26 bases between them. CDR3 loop: CASSLNGWDRGVKEAFF. In DNA, the CDR3 is TGTGCCAGCTCACTTAACGGGTGGGACCGGGGGGTTAAAGAAGCTTTCTTT. Supplemented by reference TRBV18 and TRBJ1-1, the full variable domain reads NAGVMQNPRHLVRRRGQEARLRCSPMKGHSHVYWYRQLPEEGLKFMVYLQKENIIDESGMPKERFSAEFPKEGPSILRIQQVVRGDSAAYFCASSLNGWDRGVKEAFFGQGTRLTVV.

This chain uses TRBV27 with TRBJ1-1; D remains unclear. CDR1 and CDR2 (germline): MNHEY, SMNVEV (reference sequence). There are 13 residues in the CDR3. V was pared by 4 bases and J by 0 bases, with 6 bases between. The CDR3 here is CASSSYLNTEAFF. DNA for the CDR3: TGTGCCAGCAGTTCCTATTTGAACACTGAAGCTTTCTTT.

The chain combines TRBV2 with TRBJ2-7; 11 bases map to TRBD2. Germline CDR1 SNHLY, CDR2 FYNNEI. This CDR3 contains 13 residues. Unmatched junction bases numbered 2, after V lost 4 bases and J lost 6 bases. The CDR3 nucleotides read TGTGCCAGCAGTGGACTAGCGGGACTCGAGCAGTACTTC. Encoded protein: CASSGLAGLEQYF.

This chain's CDR3 is CASSIDGGQPQHF. CDR3 sequence (DNA): TGTGCCAGTAGTATAGACGGCGGTCAGCCCCAGCATTTT. V and J are TRBV19 and TRBJ1-5; D gene ambiguous. CDR1 is LNHDA and CDR2 is SQIVND in the germline V gene (reference sequence). Trimming stripped 0 bases from V and 6 bases from J, with 6 bases between. The CDR3 has 13 residues.

This chain links TRBV5-1 with TRBJ2-1, with 7 bases lining up with TRBD2. Germline V gives CDR1 SGHRS, CDR2 YFSETQ. The CDR3 is made up of 14 amino acids. After removal of 6 bases from V and 2 bases from J, the junction contained 5 bases not matched to a gene. The CDR3 DNA reads as TGCGCCAGCATACCCGGACTAGCCTACAATGAGCAGTTCTTC. Translated, it gives CASIPGLAYNEQFF.

The V call is TRBV5-1, the J call TRBJ2-5; a weak D match, TRBD2 (7 bases). CDR3 length: 14 amino acids. V lost 2 bases to trimming and J lost 4 bases, with 12 bases between them. Per the germline V gene, CDR1 is SGHRS and CDR2 is YFSETQ. CDR3 loop: CASSFGGAGETQYF. CDR3 in DNA: TGCGCCAGCAGCTTTGGGGGGGCTGGAGAGACCCAGTACTTC.

V usage is TRBV4-2 and J usage is TRBJ2-1; 7 nucleotides align to TRBD2. V was clipped by 5 bases and J by 8 bases; unmatched bases: 18. The CDR3 runs to 17 residues. Germline loops: CDR1 LGHNA, CDR2 YNFKEQ. CDR3 residues: CASSVKPQRELYDEQFF. The DNA of the CDR3 is TGTGCCAGCAGCGTTAAACCCCAGCGGGAACTGTATGATGAGCAGTTCTTC.

This chain uses TRBV18 with TRBJ2-1; D unresolved. V was pared by 2 bases and J by 2 bases, with 7 bases between. The CDR3 length is 14 residues. Germline CDR1 and CDR2: KGHSH and LQKENI. The CDR3 sequence: CASSPGRAYNEQFF. DNA of the CDR3: TGTGCCAGCTCACCAGGGCGTGCCTACAATGAGCAGTTCTTC. Using reference TRBV18 and TRBJ2-1 for the parts outside the CDR3, the full variable domain is NAGVMQNPRHLVRRRGQEARLRCSPMKGHSHVYWYRQLPEEGLKFMVYLQKENIIDESGMPKERFSAEFPKEGPSILRIQQVVRGDSAAYFCASSPGRAYNEQFFGPGTRLTVL.

V gene TRBV4-2 combines with J gene TRBJ2-2; 14 bases are shared with TRBD2. The V gene's germline CDR1 is LGHNA and CDR2 YNFKEQ. The CDR3 runs to 18 residues. Trimming at V came to 1 base and at J to 4 bases, leaving 5 bases not matched to a gene. The CDR3, as DNA: TGTGCCAGCAGCCAAGGACTAGCGGGAGGGATGGGCACCGGGGAGCTGTTTTTT. Translation gives CASSQGLAGGMGTGELFF.

The rearrangement links TRBV7-2 to TRBJ1-1; unclear D gene. CDR3 length: 12 residues. Germline values: CDR1 SGHTA, CDR2 FQGNSA. Trimming left V 3 bases short and J 1 base short, with 3 bases between. The CDR3 DNA sequence: TGTGCCAGCAGCTTTAGGAACACTGAAGCTTTCTTT. This translates into CASSFRNTEAFF.

The genes are TRBV4-2 and TRBJ2-2, with 13 bases matching TRBD2. Looked up from germline, CDR1 is LGHNA and CDR2 is YNFKEQ. Trimming took 2 bases from V and 3 from J; bases not matched to a gene: 9. CDR3 size: 19 residues. CDR3 in amino acids: CASSQLLAGGLLDTGELFF. DNA for the CDR3: TGTGCCAGCAGCCAATTACTAGCGGGAGGGCTATTGGACACCGGGGAGCTGTTTTTT.

V and J are TRBV19 and TRBJ2-1; 11 nucleotides line up with TRBD2. Per the germline V gene, CDR1 is LNHDA and CDR2 is SQIVND (reference sequence). The CDR3 runs 15 residues. V lost 5 bases, J lost 8 bases, and 8 bases stayed unmatched. Here the CDR3 DNA reads TGTGCCAGTAGTCAGACTAGCGGGGATATGGATGAGCAGTTCTTC. Protein: CASSQTSGDMDEQFF. The variable domain in full, with the rest retrieved from reference TRBV19 and TRBJ2-1, is DGGITQSPKYLFRKEGQNVTLSCEQNLNHDAMYWYRQDPGQGLRLIYYSQIVNDFQKGDIAEGYSVSREKKESFPLTVTSAQKNPTAFYLCASSQTSGDMDEQFFGPGTRLTVL.

V gene TRBV6-1 combines with J gene TRBJ1-2, with D perhaps matching TRBD1 (6 bases). Germline V lookup: CDR1 MNHNS, CDR2 SASEGT. Trimming took 7 bases from V and 7 from J, leaving 19 bases between them. The CDR3 loop spans 14 amino acids. The CDR3 DNA sequence: TGTGCCAGCACAAACCCGAGGGGGTTCGGTGGCTACACCTTC. Amino acid sequence: CASTNPRGFGGYTF.

The chain employs TRBV4-1 and TRBJ2-1; no reliable D call. CDR3 length: 15 residues. The V gene's germline CDR1 is MGHRA and CDR2 YSYEKL. Trimming shortened V by 2 bases and J by 5 bases, and 13 bases separated the two germline ends. CDR3 in DNA: TGCGCCAGCAGCCAATTCATGCTATTAAACAATGAGCAGTTCTTC. The encoded protein is CASSQFMLLNNEQFF.

The chain joins TRBV2 to TRBJ1-4; 8 nucleotides align to TRBD1. Losses at the gene ends were 6 bases for V and 12 bases for J; bases not matched to a gene: 15. The CDR3 is 15 amino acids. CDR1 SNHLY and CDR2 FYNNEI come from the germline V gene. CDR3 region: CASSPSGTGDGELFF. The CDR3 region has the DNA TGTGCCAGCAGCCCAAGCGGGACAGGTGATGGGGAACTGTTTTTT.

The CDR3 sequence: CATSVALNTEAFF. CDR3 nucleotides: TGTGCCACCAGTGTAGCCCTGAACACTGAAGCTTTCTTT. The chain employs TRBV15 and TRBJ1-1, with D unclear. The V end was cut by 6 bases, the J end by 0 bases, with 8 bases between. The CDR3 sequence is 13 residues long. Germline V lookup: CDR1 LNHNV, CDR2 YYDKDF (reference sequence). Full variable domain (missing parts from reference TRBV15 and TRBJ1-1): DAMVIQNPRYQVTQFGKPVTLSCSQTLNHNVMYWYQQKSSQAPKLLFHYYDKDFNNEADTPDNFQSRRPNTSFCFLDIRSPGLGDTAMYLCATSVALNTEAFFGQGTRLTVV.

The chain links TRBV27 to TRBJ2-5; no clear D gene. Trimming stripped 4 bases from V and 0 bases from J, with 12 bases between. The CDR3 is made up of 15 amino acids. From germline, CDR1 is MNHEY and CDR2 SMNVEV (reference sequence). The CDR3 here is CASSSLWSNQETQYF. CDR3 DNA sequence: TGTGCCAGCAGTTCCTTGTGGAGCAACCAAGAGACCCAGTACTTC.

This sequence joins TRBV30 and TRBJ1-1; D is undetermined. The CDR3 runs to 13 residues. The germline CDR1 and CDR2 sequences are GTSNPN and SVGIG (reference sequence). V was pared by 0 bases and J by 2 bases, with 7 bases between. CDR3 in DNA: TGTGCCTGGAGTGTACTTATTAACACTGAAGCTTTCTTT. This codes for CAWSVLINTEAFF.

V usage is TRBV6-1 and J usage is TRBJ2-7, with D unclear. CDR1 is MNHNS and CDR2 is SASEGT in the germline V gene. The CDR3 has 13 residues. Trimming took 8 bases from V and 2 from J, leaving 13 bases between them. DNA for the CDR3: TGTGCCAGCGAGAGAGAAGAGACCTACGAGCAGTACTTC. Translating gives CASEREETYEQYF.